The sample holds one count of the clone carrying this T cell receptor (beta chain). The data originate from a study of blood T cell repertoires in COVID-19. Study background: Donors in the United States, Italy and Spain gave samples during acute or convalescent COVID-19. Sources were T cells, B-cell-depleted T cells, or PBMCs; the material itself was cDNA or gDNA.

Unmatched junction bases numbered 10, after V lost 10 bases and J lost 7 bases. Germline CDR1 and CDR2: SEHNR and FQNEAQ (reference sequence). CDR3 size: 13 residues. The repertoire was sequenced with immunoSEQ multiplex PCR; TCRdb's copy has only in-frame clones and lacks some. In the table there are some 150,000 clones, about 85% of which are singletons. Cohort placement rested on clinical history that participants reported themselves. Cohort 3 recovery required two negative PCRs, clearance, or symptom resolution. The sequenced sample consisted of PBMCs or T cells enriched from blood (not recorded which). The chain recombines TRBV7-9 with TRBJ2-5; 9 nucleotides align to TRBD2. The receptor's source is a woman aged 40 to 55 who had recovered from COVID-19. CDR3 DNA sequence: TGTGCCACCGACCGCGGGGGGGCTGCGACCCAGTACTTC. Translation gives CATDRGGAATQYF.